This T cell receptor (beta chain) comes out of a study of T-cell memory formation after mild COVID-19. Study findings and constraints: Memory sampled before infection contained some responding clones, suggesting cross-reactive memory joined.

The germline V and J ends were trimmed by 1 base and 0 bases, with 10 bases remaining between them. Looked up from germline, CDR1 is GTSNPN and CDR2 is SVGIG (reference sequence). CDR3 length: 15 residues. Barcoded TCR alpha and TCR beta cDNA libraries with UMIs came from 5'RACE using constant-segment primers. TCRdb re-called the 5' RACE reads through MiXCR, storing one row per CDR3 protein. The sample contains 400,000 to 500,000 distinct CDR3 sequences, around 18% of which appear only once. In regard to this clonotype: Its cognate antigen is unknown.

The chain couples TRBV30 to TRBJ2-1, with D hard to call. The clonotype was recovered from an adult woman who had mild COVID-19 (a few samples of this study predate the infection). Cell type and time point are not known. Material for sequencing was PBMCs or a T cell subset sorted from them (not recorded which). The CDR3 nucleotides read TGTGCCTGGAGTGCACGAAGATACTCCTACAATGAGCAGTTCTTC. Amino acids: CAWSARRYSYNEQFF.